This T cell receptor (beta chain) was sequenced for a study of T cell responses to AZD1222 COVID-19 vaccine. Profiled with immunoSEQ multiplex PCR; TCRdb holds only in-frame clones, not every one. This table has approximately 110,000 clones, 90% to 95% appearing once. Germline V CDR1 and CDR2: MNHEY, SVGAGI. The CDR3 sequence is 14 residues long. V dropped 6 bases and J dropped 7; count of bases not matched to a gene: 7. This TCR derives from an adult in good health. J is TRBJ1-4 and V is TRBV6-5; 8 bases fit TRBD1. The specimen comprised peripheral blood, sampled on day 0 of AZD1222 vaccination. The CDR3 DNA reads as TGTGCCAGCAGCAACGACAGGGGTGGTGAAAAACTGTTTTTT. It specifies CASSNDRGGEKLFF.